These 24 T cell receptor beta chains share one sample of origin, sequenced in a study of monozygotic twins with inflammatory bowel disease. From its re-call of the 5' RACE reads, TCRdb lists each CDR3 protein once, without DNA. This listing includes 400,000 or so distinct CDR3 sequences. Material for sequencing was blood. The receptors here all came from a human donor with ulcerative colitis or Crohn's disease, or a healthy co-twin of an affected twin (not recorded which).

The genes are TRBV29-1 and TRBJ2-7; there is no DNA to check the TCRdb D call of TRBD2. CDR1 is SQVTM and CDR2 is ANQGSEA in the germline V gene. This CDR3 is 13 amino acids long. This CDR3 reads CSVGEREGYEQYF.

The rearrangement joins TRBV14 to TRBJ1-1. This CDR3 comprises 15 residues. Germline V lookup: CDR1 SGHDN, CDR2 FVKESK. The CDR3 spells CASSQVHGGGTEAFF.

The chain has TRBV4-2 and TRBJ2-2; the D call from TCRdb, TRBD1, cannot be confirmed without DNA. Germline V gene data show CDR1 as LGHNA and CDR2 as YNFKEQ. The CDR3 is 16 amino acids. CDR3: CASSQEGRVSTGELFF.

The gene calls are TRBV5-1 and TRBJ1-3; lacking DNA, the TRBD1 call made by TCRdb goes unchecked. CDR1 and CDR2 from the germline V gene are SGHRS and YFSETQ. This CDR3 has 15 amino acids. CDR3: CASSTQGASRNTIYF.

The V and J genes are TRBV6-5 and TRBJ2-7; the TRBD1 assignment by TCRdb is unverifiable without DNA. Germline CDR1 is MNHEY and CDR2 is SVGAGI. The CDR3 length is 15 residues. The CDR3 sequence: CASSYLGPTPGEQYF.

The chain is built from TRBV20-1 and TRBJ2-5; with no DNA, the TCRdb D assignment of TRBD2 cannot be verified. The length of the CDR3 is 17 residues. Per germline, CDR1 DFQATT and CDR2 SNEGSKA (reference sequence). The CDR3 reads CSALPGLAAKKRETQYF.

The genes are TRBV27 and TRBJ1-5; the TRBD1 assignment by TCRdb is unverifiable without DNA. The CDR3 contains 14 residues. Germline CDR1 reads MNHEY; CDR2 reads SMNVEV (reference sequence). The CDR3: CATQDGMSNQPQHF.

The rearrangement uses TRBV5-1 and TRBJ2-2; as DNA is missing, the TRBD1 call by TCRdb cannot be tested. This CDR3 comprises 16 residues. In germline, CDR1 is SGHRS, CDR2 YFSETQ. The CDR3 sequence is CASSLGQGAYTGELFF.

V usage is TRBV14 and J usage is TRBJ2-4; the D call from TCRdb, TRBD1, cannot be confirmed without DNA. Germline CDR1 reads SGHDN; CDR2 reads FVKESK. This CDR3 region has 15 residues. The CDR3 loop reads CASSQAGTRGNIQYF.

CDR3 residues: CASSHPGQGVVGGYTF. The rearrangement uses TRBV4-2 and TRBJ1-2; TCRdb's D call of TRBD1 is untestable without DNA. CDR1 LGHNA and CDR2 YNFKEQ come from the germline V gene. This CDR3 spans 16 amino acids.

V gene TRBV6-1 combines with J gene TRBJ1-2; the TCRdb call, TRBD1, lacks DNA for checking. CDR1 MNHNS and CDR2 SASEGT come from the germline V gene. This CDR3 spans 15 amino acids. This chain's CDR3 is CASSEITGVQHGYTF.

The chain employs TRBV7-9 and TRBJ2-5; TCRdb's D gene call, TRBD2, goes unchecked for lack of DNA. Germline CDR1 and CDR2: SEHNR and FQNEAQ (reference sequence). There are 15 residues in the CDR3. CDR3 in amino acids: CASSLVAGGEETQYF. Full variable domain (rest looked up from reference TRBV7-9 and TRBJ2-5): DTGVSQNPRHKITKRGQNVTFRCDPISEHNRLYWYRQTLGQGPEFLTYFQNEAQLEKSRLLSDRFSAERPKGSFSTLEIQRTEQGDSAMYLCASSLVAGGEETQYFGPGTRLLVL.

The chain employs TRBV12-3 or TRBV12-4 and TRBJ2-5; TCRdb returns TRBD1, unconfirmable since there is no DNA. The CDR3 covers 13 residues. CDR3 residues: CASLAGQQETQYF.

This chain connects TRBV5-1 to TRBJ1-2; the D call of TRBD1 rests on TCRdb alone, since no DNA is present to check it. The CDR3 is 14 amino acids. Germline V gene sequence: CDR1 SGHRS, CDR2 YFSETQ. CDR3 loop: CASSLEGQYYGYTF.

This CDR3 is CASRLGTNQPQHF. This chain links TRBV12-3 or TRBV12-4 with TRBJ1-5. This CDR3 contains 13 residues.

The rearrangement links TRBV7-2 to TRBJ2-1; TCRdb reports TRBD2, a call that lacks DNA to check it against. This CDR3 has 14 residues. Germline values: CDR1 SGHTA, CDR2 FQGNSA. The CDR3 sequence is CASKSGVVRNEQFF.

This rearrangement joins TRBV12-3 or TRBV12-4 to TRBJ2-1; the TRBD1 assignment by TCRdb is unverifiable without DNA. The CDR3 is 12 residues long. The CDR3 spells CASRDRADEQFF.

The chain uses TRBV28 and TRBJ1-6. This CDR3 has 16 residues. The V gene's germline CDR1 is MDHEN and CDR2 SYDVKM. Here the CDR3 reads CASSFPVSSYNSPLHF.

The chain employs TRBV19 and TRBJ2-7; TCRdb calls TRBD2, which cannot be checked without DNA. The CDR3 is made up of 15 amino acids. From germline, CDR1 is LNHDA and CDR2 SQIVND (reference sequence). The CDR3: CASSIFGPGQDEQYF.

The chain is built from TRBV5-1 and TRBJ2-2; the TCRdb call, TRBD1, lacks DNA for checking. The germline CDR1 and CDR2 sequences are SGHRS and YFSETQ. This CDR3 contains 15 residues. CDR3 residues: CASSLDQGGTGELFF.

The J gene is TRBJ1-6, the V gene TRBV6-5. Germline loops: CDR1 MNHEY, CDR2 SVGAGI. The CDR3 contains 13 residues. CDR3 residues: CASSYSSLGPLHF.

This chain uses TRBV5-1 with TRBJ1-1; the TCRdb D gene call, TRBD1, has no DNA to confirm it. Germline values: CDR1 SGHRS, CDR2 YFSETQ. CDR3 length equals 14 residues. This chain's CDR3 is CASSITGLNTEAFF.

J is TRBJ2-1 and V is TRBV12-3 or TRBV12-4; TCRdb returns TRBD1, unconfirmable since there is no DNA. This CDR3 contains 15 residues. CDR3 loop: CASSLRGRGLNEQFF.

The chain couples TRBV14 to TRBJ2-1; TCRdb returns TRBD2, unconfirmable since there is no DNA. This CDR3 spans 19 amino acids. CDR1 and CDR2 from the germline V gene are SGHDN and FVKESK. The CDR3 reads CASSQDDGSGGARYNEQFF.